This T cell receptor (beta chain) was sequenced in a study of read filtering for tumor transcriptome and immune sequencing. Study-level background: Per sample, TCR-region reads ranged about 3.5 to 11 million by IR-seq, about 75 to 1,300 by RNA-seq.

The library was built from roughly 400 ng RNA with molecular barcoded adaptors for alpha/delta and beta/gamma chains. TCRdb itself ran the reads through MiXCR, one entry per CDR3 protein. The table has about 58,000 distinct CDR3 sequences, about 12% seen once. This clonotype was counted between two and nine times. The antigen remains unidentified. The study, taken as a whole, reports: IR-seq captured clonotypes deeper and more reliably than RNA-seq.

CDR1 is SGHAT and CDR2 is FQNNGV in the germline V gene. V lost 1 base, J lost 10 bases, and 9 bases lay in between. The CDR3 covers 12 residues. Bone marrow was sampled from every patient at the time of active disease. The TCR sequence derives from a donor aged 40 or over with multiple myeloma. The sample was a population of CD138-negative cells sorted from bone marrow. The J gene is TRBJ2-3, the V gene TRBV11-2; D gene ambiguous. The CDR3 reads CASSLVDWAQYF. CDR3 DNA: TGTGCCAGCAGCTTAGTCGATTGGGCGCAGTATTTT.